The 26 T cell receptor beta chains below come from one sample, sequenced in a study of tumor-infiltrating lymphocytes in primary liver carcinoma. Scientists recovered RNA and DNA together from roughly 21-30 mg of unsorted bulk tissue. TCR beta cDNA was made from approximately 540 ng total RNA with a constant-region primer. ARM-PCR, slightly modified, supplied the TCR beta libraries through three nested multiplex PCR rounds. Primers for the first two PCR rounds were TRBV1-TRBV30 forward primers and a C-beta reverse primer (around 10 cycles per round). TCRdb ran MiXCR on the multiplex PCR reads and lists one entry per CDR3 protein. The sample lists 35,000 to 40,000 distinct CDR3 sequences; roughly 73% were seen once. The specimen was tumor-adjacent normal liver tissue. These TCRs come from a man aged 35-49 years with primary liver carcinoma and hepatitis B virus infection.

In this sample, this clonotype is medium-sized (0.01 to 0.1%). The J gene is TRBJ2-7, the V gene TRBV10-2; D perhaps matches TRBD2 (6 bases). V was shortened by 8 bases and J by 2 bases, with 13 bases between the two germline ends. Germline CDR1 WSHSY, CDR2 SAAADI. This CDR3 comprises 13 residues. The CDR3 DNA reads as TGCGCCAGCGGAGGGGCCCTAACCTACGAGCAGTACTTC. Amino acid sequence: CASGGALTYEQYF.

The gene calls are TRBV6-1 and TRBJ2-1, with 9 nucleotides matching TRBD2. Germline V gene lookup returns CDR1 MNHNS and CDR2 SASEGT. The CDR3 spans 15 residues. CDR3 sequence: CDNSEEAGGYYEQFF. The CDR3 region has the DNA TGTGACAACAGTGAAGAAGCGGGAGGATACTATGAGCAGTTCTTC.

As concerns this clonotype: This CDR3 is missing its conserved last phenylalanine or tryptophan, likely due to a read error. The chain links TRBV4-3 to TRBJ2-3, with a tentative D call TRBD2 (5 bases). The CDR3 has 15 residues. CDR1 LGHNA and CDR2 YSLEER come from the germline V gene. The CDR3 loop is CDSSLGGSATDTQYC. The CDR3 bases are TGCGACAGCAGCCTTGGAGGTAGCGCCACAGATACGCAGTATTGT.

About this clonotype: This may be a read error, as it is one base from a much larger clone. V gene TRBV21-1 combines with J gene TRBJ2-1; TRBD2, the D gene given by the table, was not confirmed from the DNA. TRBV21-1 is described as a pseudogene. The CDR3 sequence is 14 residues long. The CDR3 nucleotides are TGTGCCAGCAAAACTAGCGGGGTTGAGAATGAGCAGTTCTTC. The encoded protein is CASKTSGVENEQFF.

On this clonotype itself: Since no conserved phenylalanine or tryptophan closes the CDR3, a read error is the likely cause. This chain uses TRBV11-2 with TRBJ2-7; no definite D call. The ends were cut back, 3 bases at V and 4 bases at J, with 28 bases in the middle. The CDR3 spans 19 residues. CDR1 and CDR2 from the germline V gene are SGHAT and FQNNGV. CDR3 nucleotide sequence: TGTGCCAGCAGCTTCGACTGGCCCCCACGTTCTTCGTACGGTTACGAGCAGTACTTA. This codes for CASSFDWPPRSSYGYEQYL.

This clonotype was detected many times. CDR3 in amino acids: CASSGDRVASGANVLTF. The DNA for the CDR3 is TGTGCCAGCAGCGGGGACAGGGTGGCCTCTGGGGCCAACGTCCTGACTTTC. The chain carries TRBV5-4 and TRBJ2-6, with 9 bases fitting TRBD1. This CDR3 is 17 amino acids long. Germline loops: CDR1 SGHNT, CDR2 YYREEE (reference sequence). The J segment lost 0 bases and the V segment lost 4 bases, leaving 5 bases of the junction unmatched.

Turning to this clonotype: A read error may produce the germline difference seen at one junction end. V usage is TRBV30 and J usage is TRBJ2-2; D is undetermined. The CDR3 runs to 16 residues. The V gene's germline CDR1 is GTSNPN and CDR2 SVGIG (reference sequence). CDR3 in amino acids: CARSPAAGRFSGELFF. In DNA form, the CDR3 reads TGTGCCCGGAGCCCCGCAGCCGGGCGATTCTCCGGGGAGCTGTTTTTT.

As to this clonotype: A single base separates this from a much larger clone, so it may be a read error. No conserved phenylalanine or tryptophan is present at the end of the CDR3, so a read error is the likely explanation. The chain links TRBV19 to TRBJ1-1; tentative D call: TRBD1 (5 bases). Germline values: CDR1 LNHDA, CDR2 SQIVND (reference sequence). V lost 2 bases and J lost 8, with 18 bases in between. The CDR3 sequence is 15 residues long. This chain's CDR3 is CASSIYPPRGGEAFL. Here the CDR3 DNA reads TGTGCCAGTAGTATATACCCCCCTCGGGGGGGAGAAGCTTTCTTA.

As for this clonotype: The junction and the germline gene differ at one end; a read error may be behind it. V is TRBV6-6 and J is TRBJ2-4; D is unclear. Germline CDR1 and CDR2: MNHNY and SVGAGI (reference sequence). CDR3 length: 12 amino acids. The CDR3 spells CVSRYSVNIQYF. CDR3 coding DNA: TGTGTCAGCCGGTACAGCGTAAACATTCAGTACTTC.

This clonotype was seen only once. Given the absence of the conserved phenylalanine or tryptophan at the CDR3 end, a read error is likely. Here the CDR3 DNA reads TGTGCCAGCAGCCATGAGGGCGAGAGGTACACTGAAGCTTTCTAT. It specifies CASSHEGERYTEAFY. The chain couples TRBV5-5 to TRBJ1-1; D uncertain. Trimming shortened V by 4 bases and J by 3 bases, and 16 bases separated the two germline ends. This CDR3 has 15 residues. Per germline, CDR1 SGHKS and CDR2 YYEKEE (reference sequence).

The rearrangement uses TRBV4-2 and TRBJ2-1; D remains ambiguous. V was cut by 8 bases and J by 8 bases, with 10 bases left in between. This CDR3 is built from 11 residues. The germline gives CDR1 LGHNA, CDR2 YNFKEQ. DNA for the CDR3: TGTGCCAGCGGCCGAGCTGATGAGCAGTTCTTC. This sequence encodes CASGRADEQFF.

The CDR3 DNA follows: TGTACCACTTATTTAGCCGGGAAAGTGAACACTGAAGCTTTCTTT. It is translated as CTTYLAGKVNTEAFF. The V call is TRBV2, the J call TRBJ1-1; D is uncertain. This CDR3 has 15 residues. Germline CDR1 and CDR2: SNHLY and FYNNEI.

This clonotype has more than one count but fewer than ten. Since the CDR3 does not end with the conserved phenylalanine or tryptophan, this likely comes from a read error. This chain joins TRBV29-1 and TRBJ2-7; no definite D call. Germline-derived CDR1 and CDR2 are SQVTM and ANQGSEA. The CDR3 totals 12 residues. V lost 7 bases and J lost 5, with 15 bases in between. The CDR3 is CSAGWDNHEQYL. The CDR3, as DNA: TGCAGCGCGGGTTGGGATAACCACGAGCAGTACCTC.

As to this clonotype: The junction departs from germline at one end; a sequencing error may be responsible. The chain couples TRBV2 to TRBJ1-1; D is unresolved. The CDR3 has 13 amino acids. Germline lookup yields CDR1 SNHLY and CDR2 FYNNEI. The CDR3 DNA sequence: TGTGTCAGCAGCAAGAACATGAACACTGAAGATTTCTTT. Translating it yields CVSSKNMNTEDFF.

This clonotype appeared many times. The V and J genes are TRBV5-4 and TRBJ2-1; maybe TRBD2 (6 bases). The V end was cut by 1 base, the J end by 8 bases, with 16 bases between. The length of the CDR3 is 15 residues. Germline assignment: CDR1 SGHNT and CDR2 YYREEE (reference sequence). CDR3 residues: CASSLSGFPGDEQFF. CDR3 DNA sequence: TGTGCCAGCAGCTTGAGTGGTTTTCCGGGAGATGAGCAGTTCTTC.

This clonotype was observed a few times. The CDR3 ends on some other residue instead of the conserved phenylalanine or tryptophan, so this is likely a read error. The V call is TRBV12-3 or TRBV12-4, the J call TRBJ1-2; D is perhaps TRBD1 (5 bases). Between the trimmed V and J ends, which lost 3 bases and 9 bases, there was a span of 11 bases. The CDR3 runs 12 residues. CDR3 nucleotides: TGTGCCAGCAGTTTGAGGACAAGCAGCTACACCTCC. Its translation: CASSLRTSSYTS.

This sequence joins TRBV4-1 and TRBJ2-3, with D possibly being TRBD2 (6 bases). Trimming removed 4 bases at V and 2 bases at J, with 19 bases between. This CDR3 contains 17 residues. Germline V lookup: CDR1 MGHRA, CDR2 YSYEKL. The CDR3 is CASSLRDGGVNTDTQYF. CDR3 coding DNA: TGCGCCAGCAGCCTTCGTGACGGGGGAGTGAACACAGATACGCAGTATTTT.

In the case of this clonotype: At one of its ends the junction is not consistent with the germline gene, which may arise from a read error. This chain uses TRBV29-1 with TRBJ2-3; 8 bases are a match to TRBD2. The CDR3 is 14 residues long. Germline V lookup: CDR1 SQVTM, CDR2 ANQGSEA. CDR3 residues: CSVELAGGIDTQYF. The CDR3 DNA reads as TGCAGTGTTGAATTGGCGGGAGGAATAGATACGCAGTATTTT.

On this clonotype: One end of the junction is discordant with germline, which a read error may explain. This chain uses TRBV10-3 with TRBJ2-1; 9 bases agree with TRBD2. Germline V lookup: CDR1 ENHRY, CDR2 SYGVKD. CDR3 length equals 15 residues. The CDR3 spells CAIRASGIFYDEQFF. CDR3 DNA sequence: TGTGCCATCAGGGCTAGCGGGATCTTCTACGATGAGCAGTTCTTC.

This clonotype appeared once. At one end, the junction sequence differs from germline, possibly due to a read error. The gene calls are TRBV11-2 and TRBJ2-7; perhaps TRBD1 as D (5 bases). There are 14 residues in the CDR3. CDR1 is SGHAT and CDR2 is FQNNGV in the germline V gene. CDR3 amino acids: CTSRSNRNSYEQHF. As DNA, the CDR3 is TGCACCAGCAGATCTAACAGGAACTCCTACGAGCAGCACTTC.

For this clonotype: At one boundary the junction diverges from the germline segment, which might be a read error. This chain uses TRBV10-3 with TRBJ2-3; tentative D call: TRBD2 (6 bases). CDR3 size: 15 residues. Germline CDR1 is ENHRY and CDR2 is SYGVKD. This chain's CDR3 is CAIRETSPRTDTQYF. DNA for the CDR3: TGTGCCATCCGTGAAACTAGCCCGCGCACAGATACGCAGTATTTT.

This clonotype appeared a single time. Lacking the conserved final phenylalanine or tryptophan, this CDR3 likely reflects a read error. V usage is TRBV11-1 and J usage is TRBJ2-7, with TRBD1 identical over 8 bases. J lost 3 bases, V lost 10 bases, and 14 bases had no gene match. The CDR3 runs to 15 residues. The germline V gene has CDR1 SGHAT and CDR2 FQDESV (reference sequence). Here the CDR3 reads CANTLGGQANYEQYI. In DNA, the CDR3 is TGTGCCAACACCCTGGGGGGACAGGCGAACTACGAGCAGTACATC.

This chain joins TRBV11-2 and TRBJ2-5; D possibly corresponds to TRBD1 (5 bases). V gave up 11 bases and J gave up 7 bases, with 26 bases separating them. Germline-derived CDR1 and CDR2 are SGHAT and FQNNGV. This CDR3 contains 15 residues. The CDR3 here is CADSPVGLVPGTQYF. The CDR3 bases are TGTGCCGACAGCCCCGTCGGGCTAGTCCCAGGGACCCAGTACTTC.

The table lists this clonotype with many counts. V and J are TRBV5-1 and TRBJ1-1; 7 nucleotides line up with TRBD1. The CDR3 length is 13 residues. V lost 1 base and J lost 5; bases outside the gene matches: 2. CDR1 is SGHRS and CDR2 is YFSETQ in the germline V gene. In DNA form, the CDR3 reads TGCGCCAGCAGCTTGTACAGGGGAACTGAAGCTTTCTTT. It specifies CASSLYRGTEAFF.

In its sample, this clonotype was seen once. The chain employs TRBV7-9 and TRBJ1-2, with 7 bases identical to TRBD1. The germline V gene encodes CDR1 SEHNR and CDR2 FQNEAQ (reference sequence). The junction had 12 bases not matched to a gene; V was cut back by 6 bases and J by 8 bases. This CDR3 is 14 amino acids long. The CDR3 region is CASRTSGGLLGYTF. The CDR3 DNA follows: TGTGCCAGCAGAACATCAGGGGGATTGCTGGGCTACACCTTC.

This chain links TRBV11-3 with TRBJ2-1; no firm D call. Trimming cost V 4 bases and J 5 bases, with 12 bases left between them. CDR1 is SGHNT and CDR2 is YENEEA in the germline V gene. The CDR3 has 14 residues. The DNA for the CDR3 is TGTGCCAGCAGCTGGAGACCGGCTCACAATGAGCAGTTCTTC. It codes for CASSWRPAHNEQFF.